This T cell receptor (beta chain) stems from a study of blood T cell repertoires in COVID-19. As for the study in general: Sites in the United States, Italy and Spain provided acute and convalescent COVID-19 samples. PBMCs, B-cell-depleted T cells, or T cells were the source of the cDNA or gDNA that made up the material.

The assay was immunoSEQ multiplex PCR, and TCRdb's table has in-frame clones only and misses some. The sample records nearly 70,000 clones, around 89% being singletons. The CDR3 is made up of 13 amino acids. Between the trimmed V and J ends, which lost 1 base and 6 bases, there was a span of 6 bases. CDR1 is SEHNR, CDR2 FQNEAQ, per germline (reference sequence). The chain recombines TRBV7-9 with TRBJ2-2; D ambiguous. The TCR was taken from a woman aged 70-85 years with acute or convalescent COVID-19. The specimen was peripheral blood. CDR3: CASSLEGAGELFF. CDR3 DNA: TGTGCCAGCAGCTTAGAAGGAGCCGGGGAGCTGTTTTTT.